This T cell receptor (beta chain) is drawn from a study of T cell changes during pregnancy in multiple sclerosis. The assay was immunoSEQ multiplex PCR, and TCRdb's table has in-frame clones only and misses some. This table has tens of thousands of clones, approximately 90% appearing once. Deletions cut 7 bases from V and 4 bases from J, with 19 bases between. The CDR3 extends over 16 amino acids. Germline V gene lookup returns CDR1 MDHEN and CDR2 SYDVKM. The sequencing used CD4+ T cells from peripheral blood mononuclear cells, collected in the first trimester of pregnancy. This receptor was identified in a female donor in good health, enrolled as a control in a pregnancy study. This chain links TRBV28 with TRBJ2-2; D perhaps matches TRBD2 (7 bases). DNA for the CDR3: TGTGCCAGCAAAGAGGCCGGGGGGCAGAGCACCGGGGAGCTGTTTTTT. Translation: CASKEAGGQSTGELFF.